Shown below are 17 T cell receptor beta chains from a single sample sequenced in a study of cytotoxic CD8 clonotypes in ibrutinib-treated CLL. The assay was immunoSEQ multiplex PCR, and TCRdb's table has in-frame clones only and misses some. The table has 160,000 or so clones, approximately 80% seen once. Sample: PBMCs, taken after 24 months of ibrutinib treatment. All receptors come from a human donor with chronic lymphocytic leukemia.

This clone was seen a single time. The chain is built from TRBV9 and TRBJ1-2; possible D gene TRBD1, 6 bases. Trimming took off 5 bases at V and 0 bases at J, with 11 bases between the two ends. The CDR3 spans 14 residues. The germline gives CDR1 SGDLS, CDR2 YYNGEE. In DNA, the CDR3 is TGTGCCAGCAGACTAACAGGGTCTAACTATGGCTACACCTTC. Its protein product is CASRLTGSNYGYTF.

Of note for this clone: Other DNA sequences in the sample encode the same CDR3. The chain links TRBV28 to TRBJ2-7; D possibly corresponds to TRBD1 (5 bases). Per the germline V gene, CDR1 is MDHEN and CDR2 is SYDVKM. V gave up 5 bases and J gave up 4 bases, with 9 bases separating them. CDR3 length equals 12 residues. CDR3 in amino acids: CASSLRQYEQYF. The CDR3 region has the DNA TGTGCCAGCAGTCTGAGACAGTACGAGCAGTACTTC. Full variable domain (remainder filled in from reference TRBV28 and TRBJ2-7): DVKVTQSSRYLVKRTGEKVFLECVQDMDHENMFWYRQDPGLGLRLIYFSYDVKMKEKGDIPEGYSVSREKKERFSLILESASTNQTSMYLCASSLRQYEQYFGPGTRLTVT.

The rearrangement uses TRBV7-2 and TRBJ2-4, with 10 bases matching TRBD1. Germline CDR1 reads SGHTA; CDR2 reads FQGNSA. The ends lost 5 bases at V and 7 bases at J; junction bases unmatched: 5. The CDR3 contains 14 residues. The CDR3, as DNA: TGTGCCAGCAGCCGACAGGGGGCGGGTAACATTCAGTACTTC. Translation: CASSRQGAGNIQYF.

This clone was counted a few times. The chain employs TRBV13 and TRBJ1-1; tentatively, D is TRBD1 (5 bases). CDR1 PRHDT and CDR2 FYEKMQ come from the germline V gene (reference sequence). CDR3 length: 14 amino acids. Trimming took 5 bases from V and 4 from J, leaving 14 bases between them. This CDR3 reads CASSSPGQGTEAFF. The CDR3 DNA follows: TGTGCCAGCAGCAGCCCTGGGCAGGGCACTGAAGCTTTCTTT.

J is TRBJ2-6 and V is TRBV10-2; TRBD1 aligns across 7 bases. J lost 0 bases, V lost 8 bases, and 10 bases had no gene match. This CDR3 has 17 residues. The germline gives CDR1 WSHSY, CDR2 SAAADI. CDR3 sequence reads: CASQQGPLGSGANVLTF. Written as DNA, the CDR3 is TGCGCCAGCCAACAGGGGCCCCTAGGCTCTGGGGCCAACGTCCTGACTTTC.

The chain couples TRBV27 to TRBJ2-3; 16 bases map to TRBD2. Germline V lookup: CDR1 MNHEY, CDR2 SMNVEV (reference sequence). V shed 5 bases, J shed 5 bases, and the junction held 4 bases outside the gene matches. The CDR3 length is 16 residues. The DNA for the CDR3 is TGTGCCAGCAGTCCCGGGACTAGCGGGGGGGTAGATACGCAGTATTTT. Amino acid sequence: CASSPGTSGGVDTQYF.

As DNA, the CDR3 is TGTGCCAGCAGCCCCTCACCGGACAGGACCTGGTATGGCTACACCTTC. This sequence encodes CASSPSPDRTWYGYTF. The rearrangement uses TRBV9 and TRBJ1-2, with TRBD1 matching 7 bases. This CDR3 is 16 amino acids long. V lost 4 bases, J lost 5 bases, and 14 bases stayed unmatched. The germline V gene encodes CDR1 SGDLS and CDR2 YYNGEE.

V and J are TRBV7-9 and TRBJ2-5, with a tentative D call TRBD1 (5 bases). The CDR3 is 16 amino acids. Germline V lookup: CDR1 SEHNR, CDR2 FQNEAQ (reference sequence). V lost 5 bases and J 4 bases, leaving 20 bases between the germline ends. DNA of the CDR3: TGTGCCAGCAGCCCTGGGCCAGGGATTTTACCAGAGACCCAGTACTTC. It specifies CASSPGPGILPETQYF.

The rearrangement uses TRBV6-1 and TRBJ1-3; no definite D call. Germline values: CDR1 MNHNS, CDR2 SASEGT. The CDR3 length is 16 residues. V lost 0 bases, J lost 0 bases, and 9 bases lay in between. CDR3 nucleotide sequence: TGTGCCAGCAGTGAAGCGGGCAGTTCCTCTGGAAACACCATATATTTT. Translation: CASSEAGSSSGNTIYF.

DNA for the CDR3: TGTGCCAGCAGTGGAAAACAGGGGGCTATGGGCAATCAGCCCCAGCATTTT. Translated: CASSGKQGAMGNQPQHF. The V gene is TRBV6-1, the J gene TRBJ1-5; 9 positions agree with TRBD1. The CDR3 contains 17 residues. V lost 4 bases to trimming and J lost 2 bases; unmatched junction nucleotides: 9. Germline assignment: CDR1 MNHNS and CDR2 SASEGT.

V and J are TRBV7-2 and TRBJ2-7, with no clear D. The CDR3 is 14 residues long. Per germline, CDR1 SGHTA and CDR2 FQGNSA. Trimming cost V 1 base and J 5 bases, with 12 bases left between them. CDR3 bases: TGTGCCAGCAGCTTAGTGGTGTCCCCCAACGAGCAGTACTTC. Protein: CASSLVVSPNEQYF.

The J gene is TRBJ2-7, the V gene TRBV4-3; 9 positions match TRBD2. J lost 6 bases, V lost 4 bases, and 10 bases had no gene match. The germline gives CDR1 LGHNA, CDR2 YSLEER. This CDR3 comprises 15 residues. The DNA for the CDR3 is TGCGCCAGCAGCCCGGGACTAGCACAGGGGTTCGAGCAGTACTTC. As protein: CASSPGLAQGFEQYF.

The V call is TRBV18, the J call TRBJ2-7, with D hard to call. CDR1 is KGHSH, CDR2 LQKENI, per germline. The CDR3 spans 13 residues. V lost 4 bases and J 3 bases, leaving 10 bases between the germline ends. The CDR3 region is CASSRPLSYEQYF. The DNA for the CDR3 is TGTGCCAGCTCACGGCCGCTTAGCTACGAGCAGTACTTC. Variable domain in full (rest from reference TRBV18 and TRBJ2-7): NAGVMQNPRHLVRRRGQEARLRCSPMKGHSHVYWYRQLPEEGLKFMVYLQKENIIDESGMPKERFSAEFPKEGPSILRIQQVVRGDSAAYFCASSRPLSYEQYFGPGTRLTVT.

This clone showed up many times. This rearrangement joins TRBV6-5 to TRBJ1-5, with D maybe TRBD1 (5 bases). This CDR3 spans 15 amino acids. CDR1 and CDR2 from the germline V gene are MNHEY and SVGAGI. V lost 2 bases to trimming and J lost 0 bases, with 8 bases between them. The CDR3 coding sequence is TGTGCCAGCAGTTACGAGAGGGGTAGCAATCAGCCCCAGCATTTT. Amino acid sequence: CASSYERGSNQPQHF.

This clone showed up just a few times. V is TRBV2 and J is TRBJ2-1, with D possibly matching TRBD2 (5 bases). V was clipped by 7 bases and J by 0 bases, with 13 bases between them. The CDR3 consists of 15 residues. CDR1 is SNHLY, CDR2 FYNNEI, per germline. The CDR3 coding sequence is TGTGCCAGCACCCGCGGAGAGGGCTCCTACAATGAGCAGTTCTTC. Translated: CASTRGEGSYNEQFF.

The CDR3 DNA follows: TGTGCCAGTAGTATCAGGACAGGGTCGCTTAGCAATCAGCCCCAGCATTTT. Protein product: CASSIRTGSLSNQPQHF. The J gene is TRBJ1-5, the V gene TRBV19; TRBD1 matches 8 bases. The CDR3 covers 17 residues. J was trimmed by 0 bases and V by 3 bases; bases with no gene match: 7. Germline V gives CDR1 LNHDA, CDR2 SQIVND (reference sequence). The entire variable domain, with the rest obtained from reference TRBV19 and TRBJ1-5, is as follows: DGGITQSPKYLFRKEGQNVTLSCEQNLNHDAMYWYRQDPGQGLRLIYYSQIVNDFQKGDIAEGYSVSREKKESFPLTVTSAQKNPTAFYLCASSIRTGSLSNQPQHFGDGTRLSIL.

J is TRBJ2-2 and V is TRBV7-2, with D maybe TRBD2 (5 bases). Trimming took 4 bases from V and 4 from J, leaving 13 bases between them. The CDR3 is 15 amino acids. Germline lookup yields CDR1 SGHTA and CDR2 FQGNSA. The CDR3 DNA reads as TGTGCCAGCAGCTCTGCGACGGGGAGCACCGGGGAGCTGTTTTTT. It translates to CASSSATGSTGELFF. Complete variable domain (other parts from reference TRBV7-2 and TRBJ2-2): GAGVSQSPSNKVTEKGKDVELRCDPISGHTALYWYRQSLGQGLEFLIYFQGNSAPDKSGLPSDRFSAERTGGSVSTLTIQRTQQEDSAVYLCASSSATGSTGELFFGEGSRLTVL.